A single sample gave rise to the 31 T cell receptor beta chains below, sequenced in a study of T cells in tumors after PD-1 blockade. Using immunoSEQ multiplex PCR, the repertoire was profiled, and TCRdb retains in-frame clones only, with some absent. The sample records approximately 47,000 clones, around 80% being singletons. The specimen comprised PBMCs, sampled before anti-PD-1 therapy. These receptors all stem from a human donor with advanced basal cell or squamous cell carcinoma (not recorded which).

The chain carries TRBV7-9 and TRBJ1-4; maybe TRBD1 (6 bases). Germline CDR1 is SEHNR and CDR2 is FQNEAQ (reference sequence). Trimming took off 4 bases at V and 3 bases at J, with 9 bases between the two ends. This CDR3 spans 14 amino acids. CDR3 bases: TGTGCCAGCAGCTCAGGGACACCTAATGAAAAACTGTTTTTT. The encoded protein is CASSSGTPNEKLFF.

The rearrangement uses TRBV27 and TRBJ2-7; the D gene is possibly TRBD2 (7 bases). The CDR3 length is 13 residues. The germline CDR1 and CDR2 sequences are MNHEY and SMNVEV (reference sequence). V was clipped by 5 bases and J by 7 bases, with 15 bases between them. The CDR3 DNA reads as TGTGCCAGCAGTCCCCGGACAGCGGGGGAGCAGTACTTC. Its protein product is CASSPRTAGEQYF.

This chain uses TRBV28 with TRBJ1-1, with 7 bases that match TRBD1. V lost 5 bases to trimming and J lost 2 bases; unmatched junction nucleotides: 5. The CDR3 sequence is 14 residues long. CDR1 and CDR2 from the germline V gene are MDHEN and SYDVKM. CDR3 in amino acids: CASSGGTANTEAFF. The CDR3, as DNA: TGTGCCAGCAGTGGGGGGACAGCCAACACTGAAGCTTTCTTT. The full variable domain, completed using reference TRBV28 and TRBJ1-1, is DVKVTQSSRYLVKRTGEKVFLECVQDMDHENMFWYRQDPGLGLRLIYFSYDVKMKEKGDIPEGYSVSREKKERFSLILESASTNQTSMYLCASSGGTANTEAFFGQGTRLTVV.

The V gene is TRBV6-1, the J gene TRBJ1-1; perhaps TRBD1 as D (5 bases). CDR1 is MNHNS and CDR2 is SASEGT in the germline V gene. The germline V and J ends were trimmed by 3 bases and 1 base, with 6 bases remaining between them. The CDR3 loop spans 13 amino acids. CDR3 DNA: TGTGCCAGCAGTGAGGGGGGGAACACTGAAGCTTTCTTT. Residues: CASSEGGNTEAFF.

This chain's CDR3 is CASSSGEAAYEQYF. The CDR3 DNA reads as TGTGCCAGTAGTAGTGGGGAGGCGGCCTACGAGCAGTACTTC. The chain joins TRBV19 to TRBJ2-7, with D possibly matching TRBD2 (6 bases). In germline, CDR1 is LNHDA, CDR2 SQIVND (reference sequence). Trimming took off 4 bases at V and 2 bases at J, with 12 bases between the two ends. This CDR3 is 14 amino acids long. Full variable domain (remainder filled in from reference TRBV19 and TRBJ2-7): DGGITQSPKYLFRKEGQNVTLSCEQNLNHDAMYWYRQDPGQGLRLIYYSQIVNDFQKGDIAEGYSVSREKKESFPLTVTSAQKNPTAFYLCASSSGEAAYEQYFGPGTRLTVT.

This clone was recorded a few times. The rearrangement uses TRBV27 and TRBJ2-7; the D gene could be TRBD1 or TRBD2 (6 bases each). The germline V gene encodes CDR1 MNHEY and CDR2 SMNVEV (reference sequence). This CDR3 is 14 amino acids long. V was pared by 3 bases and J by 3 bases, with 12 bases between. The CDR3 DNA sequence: TGTGCCAGCAGTTTCAGGGGACTTATCTACGAGCAGTACTTC. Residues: CASSFRGLIYEQYF.

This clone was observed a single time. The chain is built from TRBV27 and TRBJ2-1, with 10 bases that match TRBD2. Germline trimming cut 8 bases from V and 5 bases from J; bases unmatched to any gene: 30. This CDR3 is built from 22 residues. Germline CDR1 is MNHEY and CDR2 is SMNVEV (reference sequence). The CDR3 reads CASDTYLSVLAGIRLLHNEQFF. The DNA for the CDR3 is TGTGCCAGCGATACCTACCTCTCGGTACTAGCGGGGATTCGGCTCCTTCACAATGAGCAGTTCTTC.

CDR3 DNA sequence: TGTGCCAGTAGTATAGGACAGGGTTCCACTGGCTACACCTTC. This codes for CASSIGQGSTGYTF. The chain employs TRBV19 and TRBJ1-2, with 7 bases lining up with TRBD1. The ends lost 1 base at V and 7 bases at J; junction bases unmatched: 6. The CDR3 is 14 amino acids. CDR1 LNHDA and CDR2 SQIVND come from the germline V gene (reference sequence).

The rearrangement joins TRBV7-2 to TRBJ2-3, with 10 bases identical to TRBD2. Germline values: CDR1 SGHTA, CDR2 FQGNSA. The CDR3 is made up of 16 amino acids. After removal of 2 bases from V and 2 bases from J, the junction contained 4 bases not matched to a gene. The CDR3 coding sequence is TGTGCCAGCAGCTTATCTAGCGGGGGACTCACAGATACGCAGTATTTT. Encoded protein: CASSLSSGGLTDTQYF.

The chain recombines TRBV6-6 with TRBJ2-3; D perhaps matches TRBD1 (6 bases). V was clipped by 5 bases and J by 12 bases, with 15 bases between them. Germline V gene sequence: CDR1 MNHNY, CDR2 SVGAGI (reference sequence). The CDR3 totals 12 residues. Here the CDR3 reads CASSTFLGAQYF. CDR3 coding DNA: TGTGCCAGCAGTACCTTTCTGGGGGCCCAGTATTTT.

The DNA for the CDR3 is TGTGCCAGCAGCTTGGAACAGGGAGGGCGCTATGGCTACACCTTC. This gives the protein CASSLEQGGRYGYTF. The chain is built from TRBV5-4 and TRBJ1-2; TRBD1 is a possible D gene (6 bases). Germline assignment: CDR1 SGHNT and CDR2 YYREEE (reference sequence). The V end lost 0 bases, the J end lost 4 bases, and 13 bases lay between the germline ends. This CDR3 comprises 15 residues.

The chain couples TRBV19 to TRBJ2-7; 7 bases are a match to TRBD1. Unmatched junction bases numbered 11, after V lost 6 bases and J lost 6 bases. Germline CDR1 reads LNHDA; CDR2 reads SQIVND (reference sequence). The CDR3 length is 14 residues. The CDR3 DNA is TGTGCCAGTAGCCTTGTTGCAGGGGGTTTCGAGCAGTACTTC. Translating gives CASSLVAGGFEQYF. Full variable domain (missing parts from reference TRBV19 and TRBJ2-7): DGGITQSPKYLFRKEGQNVTLSCEQNLNHDAMYWYRQDPGQGLRLIYYSQIVNDFQKGDIAEGYSVSREKKESFPLTVTSAQKNPTAFYLCASSLVAGGFEQYFGPGTRLTVT.

The CDR3 reads CASSERTGRDTQYF. CDR3 sequence (DNA): TGTGCCAGCAGTGAAAGGACAGGGCGAGATACGCAGTATTTT. This chain joins TRBV2 and TRBJ2-3; 8 bases align to TRBD1. The CDR3 is 14 amino acids. J was trimmed by 5 bases and V by 2 bases; bases with no gene match: 3. Looked up from germline, CDR1 is SNHLY and CDR2 is FYNNEI.

CDR3 sequence: CASSPPAVTGELFF. CDR3 nucleotides: TGTGCCAGCTCACCACCGGCAGTTACCGGGGAGCTGTTTTTT. This chain uses TRBV18 with TRBJ2-2; D gene uncertain. Trimming cost V 0 bases and J 5 bases, with 7 bases left between them. The CDR3 extends over 14 amino acids. CDR1 and CDR2 from the germline V gene are KGHSH and LQKENI.

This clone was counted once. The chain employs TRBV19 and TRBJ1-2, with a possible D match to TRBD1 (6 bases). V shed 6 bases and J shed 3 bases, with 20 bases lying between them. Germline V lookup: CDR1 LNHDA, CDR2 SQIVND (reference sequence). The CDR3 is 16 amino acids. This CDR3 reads CASSNLRRQGYYGYTF. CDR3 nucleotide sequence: TGTGCCAGTAGCAACCTCAGGCGGCAGGGGTACTATGGCTACACCTTC.

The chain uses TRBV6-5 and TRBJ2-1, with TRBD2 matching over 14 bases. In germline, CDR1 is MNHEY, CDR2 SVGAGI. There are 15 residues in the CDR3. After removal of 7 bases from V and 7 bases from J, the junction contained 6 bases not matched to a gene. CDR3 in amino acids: CASKQGTSGRNEQFF. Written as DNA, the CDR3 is TGTGCCAGCAAACAAGGGACTAGCGGGAGAAATGAGCAGTTCTTC.

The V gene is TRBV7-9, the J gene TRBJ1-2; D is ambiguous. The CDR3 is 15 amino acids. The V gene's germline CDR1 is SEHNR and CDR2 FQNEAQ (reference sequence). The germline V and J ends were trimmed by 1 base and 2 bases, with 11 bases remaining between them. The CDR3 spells CASSLGQNPNYGYTF. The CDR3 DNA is TGTGCCAGCAGCTTAGGTCAGAATCCCAACTATGGCTACACCTTC.

CDR3 residues: CASSLPGNTGELFF. CDR3 coding DNA: TGTGCCAGCAGCTTGCCAGGGAACACCGGGGAGCTGTTTTTT. The chain uses TRBV5-4 and TRBJ2-2; D gene uncertain. This CDR3 comprises 14 residues. Germline values: CDR1 SGHNT, CDR2 YYREEE (reference sequence). Trimming removed 1 base at V and 1 base at J, with 5 bases between.

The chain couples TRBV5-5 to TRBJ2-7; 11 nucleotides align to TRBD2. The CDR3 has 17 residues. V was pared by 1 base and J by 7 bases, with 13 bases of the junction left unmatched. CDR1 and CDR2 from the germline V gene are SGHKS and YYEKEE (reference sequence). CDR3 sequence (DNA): TGTGCCAGCAGCTTGCGCTCCGGACTAGCGGGCCTTGGGGAGCAGTACTTC. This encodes CASSLRSGLAGLGEQYF.

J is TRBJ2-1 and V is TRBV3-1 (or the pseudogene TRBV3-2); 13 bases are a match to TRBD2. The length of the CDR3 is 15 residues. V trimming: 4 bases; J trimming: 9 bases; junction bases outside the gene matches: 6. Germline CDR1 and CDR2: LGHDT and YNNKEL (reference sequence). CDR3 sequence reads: CASSPGLAGALEQFF. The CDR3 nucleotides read TGTGCCAGCAGCCCTGGACTAGCGGGGGCGCTTGAGCAGTTCTTC.

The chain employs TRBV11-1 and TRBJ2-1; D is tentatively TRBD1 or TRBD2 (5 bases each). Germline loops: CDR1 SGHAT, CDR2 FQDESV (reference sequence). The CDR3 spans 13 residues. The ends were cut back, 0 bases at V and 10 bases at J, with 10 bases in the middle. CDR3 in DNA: TGTGCCAGCAGCTTAGCTGGGGGTTGGGAGCAGTTCTTC. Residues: CASSLAGGWEQFF. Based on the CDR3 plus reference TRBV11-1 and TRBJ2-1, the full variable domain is EAEVAQSPRYKITEKSQAVAFWCDPISGHATLYWYRQILGQGPELLVQFQDESVVDDSQLPKDRFSAERLKGVDSTLKIQPAELGDSAMYLCASSLAGGWEQFFGPGTRLTVL.

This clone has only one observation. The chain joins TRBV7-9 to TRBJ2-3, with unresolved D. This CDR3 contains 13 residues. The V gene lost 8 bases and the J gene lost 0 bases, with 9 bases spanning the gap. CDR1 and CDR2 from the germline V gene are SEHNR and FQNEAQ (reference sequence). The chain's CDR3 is CASEPASTDTQYF. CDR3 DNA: TGTGCCAGCGAGCCAGCTAGCACAGATACGCAGTATTTT.

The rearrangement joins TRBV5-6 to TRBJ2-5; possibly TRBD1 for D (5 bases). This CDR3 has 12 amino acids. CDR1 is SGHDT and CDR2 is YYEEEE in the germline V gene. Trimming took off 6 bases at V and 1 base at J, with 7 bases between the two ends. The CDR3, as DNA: TGTGCCAGCACGGACACCCAAGAGACCCAGTACTTC. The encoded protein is CASTDTQETQYF.

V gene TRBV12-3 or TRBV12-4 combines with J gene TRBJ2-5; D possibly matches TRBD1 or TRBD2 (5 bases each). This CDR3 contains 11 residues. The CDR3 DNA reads TGTGCGACCGGGGCGGGAGAGACCCAGTACTTC. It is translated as CATGAGETQYF.

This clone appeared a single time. The CDR3 DNA is TGTGCCAGCAGTGATAGCGGGGGGCAGTACGAGCAGTACTTC. Residues: CASSDSGGQYEQYF. The chain combines TRBV25-1 with TRBJ2-7, with 10 nucleotides matching TRBD2. Germline V gene sequence: CDR1 MGHDK, CDR2 SYGVNS. J was trimmed by 4 bases and V by 3 bases; bases with no gene match: 3. This CDR3 spans 14 amino acids.

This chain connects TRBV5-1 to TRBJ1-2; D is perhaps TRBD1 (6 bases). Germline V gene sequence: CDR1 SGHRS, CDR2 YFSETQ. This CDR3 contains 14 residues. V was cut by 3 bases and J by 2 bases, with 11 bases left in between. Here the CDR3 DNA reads TGCGCCAGCAGCTCCAAACAGGGAAACTATGGCTACACCTTC. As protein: CASSSKQGNYGYTF.

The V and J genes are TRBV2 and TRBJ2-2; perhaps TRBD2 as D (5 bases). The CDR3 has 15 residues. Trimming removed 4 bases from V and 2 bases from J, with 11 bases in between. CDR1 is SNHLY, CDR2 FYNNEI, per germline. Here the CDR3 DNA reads TGTGCCAGCAGTGTTGCGGGTCTAAACACCGGGGAGCTGTTTTTT. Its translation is CASSVAGLNTGELFF.

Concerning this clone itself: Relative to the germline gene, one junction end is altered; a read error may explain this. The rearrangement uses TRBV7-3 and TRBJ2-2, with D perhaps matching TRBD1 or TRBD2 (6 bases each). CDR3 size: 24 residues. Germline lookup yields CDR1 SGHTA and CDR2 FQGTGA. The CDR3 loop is CASSLNDRARGIGGPYPQHRGAVF. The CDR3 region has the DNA TGTGCCAGCAGCTTAAACGATCGGGCCCGAGGGATAGGGGGGCCCTATCCCCAACACCGGGGAGCTGTTTTT.

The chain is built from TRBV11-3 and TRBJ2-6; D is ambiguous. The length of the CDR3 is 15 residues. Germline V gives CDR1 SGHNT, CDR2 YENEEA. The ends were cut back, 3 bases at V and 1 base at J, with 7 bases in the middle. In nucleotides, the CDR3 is TGTGCCAGCAGCTTTTCGTCGTCTGGGGCCAACGTCCTGACTTTC. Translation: CASSFSSSGANVLTF.

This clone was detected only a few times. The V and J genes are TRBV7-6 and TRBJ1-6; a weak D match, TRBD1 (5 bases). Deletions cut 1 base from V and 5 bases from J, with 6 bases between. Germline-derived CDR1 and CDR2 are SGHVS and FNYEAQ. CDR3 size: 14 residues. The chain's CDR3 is CASSLGDDNSPLHF. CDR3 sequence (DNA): TGTGCCAGCAGCTTAGGGGACGATAATTCACCCCTCCACTTT. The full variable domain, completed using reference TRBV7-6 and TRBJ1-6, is GAGVSQSPRYKVTKRGQDVALRCDPISGHVSLYWYRQALGQGPEFLTYFNYEAQQDKSGLPNDRFSAERPEGSISTLTIQRTEQRDSAMYRCASSLGDDNSPLHFGNGTRLTVT.

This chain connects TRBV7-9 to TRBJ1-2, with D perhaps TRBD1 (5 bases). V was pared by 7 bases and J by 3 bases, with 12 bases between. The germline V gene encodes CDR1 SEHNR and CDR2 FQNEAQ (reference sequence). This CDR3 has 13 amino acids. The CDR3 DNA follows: TGTGCCAGCACCAGGGATGCCTACTATGGCTACACCTTC. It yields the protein CASTRDAYYGYTF.